One sample yielded the 28 T cell receptor beta chains listed below, sequenced in a study of shared T cell receptors in the human thymus. Repertoires were generated with immunoSEQ multiplex PCR, while TCRdb's copy carries only in-frame clones and drops some. The table has fewer than 700,000 clones, 85% to 90% seen once. These data were also reused for a study on human thymus T cells.

Source material: thymocytes. All receptors derive from a boy under three years old with a congenital heart defect.

The chain links TRBV6-5 to TRBJ1-2; D not resolved. This CDR3 is 12 amino acids long. Trimming shortened V by 5 bases and J by 8 bases, and 12 bases separated the two germline ends. Germline CDR1 reads MNHEY; CDR2 reads SVGAGI. The CDR3 reads CASSGGSRGYTF. CDR3 bases: TGTGCCAGCAGTGGAGGCTCTCGGGGCTACACCTTC.

V is TRBV10-1 and J is TRBJ1-5; D is undetermined. The germline V and J ends were trimmed by 2 bases and 8 bases, with 10 bases remaining between them. CDR3 length: 13 residues. CDR1 is WNHNN and CDR2 is SYGVQD in the germline V gene (reference sequence). The CDR3 reads CASSEIGEKPQHF. CDR3 nucleotide sequence: TGCGCCAGCAGTGAGATCGGGGAAAAGCCCCAGCATTTT.

J is TRBJ2-7 and V is TRBV9, with 8 bases lining up with TRBD2. V trimming: 3 bases; J trimming: 6 bases; junction bases outside the gene matches: 14. This CDR3 has 16 amino acids. CDR1 is SGDLS and CDR2 is YYNGEE in the germline V gene. The CDR3 is CASSDRAGVIPSEQYF. CDR3 DNA sequence: TGTGCCAGCAGCGACCGAGCGGGAGTCATACCCAGCGAGCAGTACTTC.

V and J are TRBV7-9 and TRBJ1-2, with 8 bases that match TRBD1. Trimming at V came to 2 bases and at J to 6 bases, leaving 11 bases not matched to a gene. CDR1 and CDR2 (germline): SEHNR, FQNEAQ (reference sequence). This CDR3 contains 16 residues. For the CDR3, the DNA is TGTGCCAGCAGCTTAAGACTTAGGACAGGGCTCAATGGCTACACCTTC. Amino acids: CASSLRLRTGLNGYTF.

The V gene is TRBV4-1, the J gene TRBJ2-5, with 7 positions matching TRBD2. The J segment lost 2 bases and the V segment lost 0 bases, leaving 9 bases of the junction unmatched. This CDR3 comprises 17 residues. The V gene's germline CDR1 is MGHRA and CDR2 YSYEKL. The CDR3 DNA sequence: TGCGCCAGCAGCCAAGATGGGGCGGGAGTAGATCAAGAGACCCAGTACTTC. Encoded protein: CASSQDGAGVDQETQYF.

This chain links TRBV5-4 with TRBJ1-1; a weak D match, TRBD1 (5 bases). There are 18 residues in the CDR3. With 6 bases removed from V and 6 bases from J, the gap between germline ends came to 30 bases. CDR1 is SGHNT, CDR2 YYREEE, per germline (reference sequence). The CDR3 loop is CASTNSPLLRGRGPEAFF. Written as DNA, the CDR3 is TGTGCCAGCACCAACTCGCCATTACTCCGGGGGAGGGGTCCTGAAGCTTTCTTT.

J is TRBJ2-5 and V is TRBV4-3, with a tentative D call TRBD2 (5 bases). Germline CDR1 and CDR2: LGHNA and YSLEER. There are 16 residues in the CDR3. Trimming removed 4 bases at V and 2 bases at J, with 17 bases between. CDR3 region: CASSPFRRPQQETQYF. CDR3 in DNA: TGCGCCAGCAGCCCCTTCCGGAGGCCACAACAAGAGACCCAGTACTTC.

J is TRBJ2-1 and V is TRBV25-1; 9 positions agree with TRBD1. The CDR3 runs to 14 residues. Trimming took 6 bases from V and 4 from J; bases not matched to a gene: 4. CDR1 and CDR2 from the germline V gene are MGHDK and SYGVNS. The CDR3 DNA reads as TGTGCCAGCAGAAAAGGGACAGGGTACAATGAGCAGTTCTTC. Translated: CASRKGTGYNEQFF.

The chain employs TRBV14 and TRBJ2-3; D is ambiguous. The CDR3 totals 14 residues. The germline V and J ends were trimmed by 4 bases and 0 bases, with 8 bases remaining between them. Looked up from germline, CDR1 is SGHDN and CDR2 is FVKESK. This CDR3 reads CASSPGGSTDTQYF. Written as DNA, the CDR3 is TGTGCCAGCAGCCCTGGCGGCAGCACAGATACGCAGTATTTT.

Turning to this clone: One end of the junction does not line up with germline, which may come from a read error. The chain couples TRBV29-1 to TRBJ1-2; D is perhaps TRBD1 (5 bases). The germline V gene has CDR1 SQVTM and CDR2 ANQGSEA. The CDR3 contains 14 residues. CDR3 amino acids: CSVEGAQGTYGYPF. CDR3 DNA: TGCAGCGTTGAAGGAGCGCAGGGCACCTATGGCTACCCCTTC.

The chain recombines TRBV25-1 with TRBJ2-1; TRBD2 might be the D (5 bases). This CDR3 spans 16 amino acids. V was shortened by 2 bases and J by 5 bases, with 16 bases between the two germline ends. Germline-derived CDR1 and CDR2 are MGHDK and SYGVNS. The CDR3 nucleotides are TGTGCCAGCAGTGAACGAGCGGAACCTAGTAACAATGAGCAGTTCTTC. Translating it yields CASSERAEPSNNEQFF.

Comment on this clone: Additional DNA sequences in this sample encode the identical CDR3. This chain uses TRBV29-1 with TRBJ2-1; 9 bases line up with TRBD2. Germline V gives CDR1 SQVTM, CDR2 ANQGSEA. This CDR3 comprises 14 residues. J lost 0 bases, V lost 3 bases, and 0 bases had no gene match. In nucleotides, the CDR3 is TGCAGCGTTGATAGCGGGAGCTCCTACAATGAGCAGTTCTTC. Translating gives CSVDSGSSYNEQFF.

This clone was picked up one time. The chain has TRBV2 and TRBJ2-7; 9 bases are shared with TRBD1. V shed 6 bases and J 2 bases; nucleotides not matched to a gene: 5. CDR3 length: 14 residues. From germline, CDR1 is SNHLY and CDR2 FYNNEI. The CDR3 reads CASRDRTGAYEQYF. CDR3 bases: TGTGCCAGCAGGGATCGGACAGGGGCCTACGAGCAGTACTTC.

This chain links TRBV4-2 with TRBJ2-7; maybe TRBD2 (6 bases). The V end was cut by 1 base, the J end by 1 base, with 8 bases between. This CDR3 has 14 amino acids. Germline values: CDR1 LGHNA, CDR2 YNFKEQ. The chain's CDR3 is CASSQGTKSYEQYF. CDR3 nucleotide sequence: TGTGCCAGCAGCCAAGGGACTAAATCCTACGAGCAGTACTTC.

J is TRBJ1-5 and V is TRBV28, with 7 bases aligning to TRBD1. This CDR3 has 19 amino acids. The V and J ends lost 4 bases and 0 bases, in that order; junction bases with no gene match: 15. The germline V gene encodes CDR1 MDHEN and CDR2 SYDVKM. CDR3 DNA: TGTGCCAGCAGTTGGGAGACAGGGCCCCTTTCCTATAGCAATCAGCCCCAGCATTTT. This encodes CASSWETGPLSYSNQPQHF.

The chain uses TRBV2 and TRBJ2-2, with D possibly being TRBD1 (5 bases). The CDR3 contains 18 residues. V was pared by 6 bases and J by 5 bases, with 25 bases between. From germline, CDR1 is SNHLY and CDR2 FYNNEI. CDR3 nucleotides: TGTGCCAGCAGGGGCCCCCCGAAGACAGCAAGGGGAACCGGGGAGCTGTTTTTT. This gives the protein CASRGPPKTARGTGELFF.

CDR3: CASSMVLAGNPRSYNEQFF. Here the CDR3 DNA reads TGTGCCAGCAGTATGGTCCTAGCGGGAAACCCTCGCTCCTACAATGAGCAGTTCTTC. The chain recombines TRBV5-6 with TRBJ2-1, with 9 bases lining up with TRBD2. Germline V gene data show CDR1 as SGHDT and CDR2 as YYEEEE. CDR3 length: 19 amino acids. Trimming took 5 bases from V and 0 from J; bases not matched to a gene: 15.

The chain uses TRBV15 and TRBJ1-5; D is unresolved. CDR3 length: 15 amino acids. Trimming stripped 3 bases from V and 0 bases from J, with 9 bases between. CDR1 and CDR2 (germline): LNHNV, YYDKDF (reference sequence). The CDR3 loop reads CATSRRPDSNQPQHF. CDR3 bases: TGTGCCACCAGCAGGAGGCCCGATAGCAATCAGCCCCAGCATTTT. Full variable domain (remainder filled in from reference TRBV15 and TRBJ1-5): DAMVIQNPRYQVTQFGKPVTLSCSQTLNHNVMYWYQQKSSQAPKLLFHYYDKDFNNEADTPDNFQSRRPNTSFCFLDIRSPGLGDTAMYLCATSRRPDSNQPQHFGDGTRLSIL.

This chain uses TRBV2 with TRBJ2-7; TRBD1 matches at 12 bases. V lost 6 bases and J lost 4; bases outside the gene matches: 4. The length of the CDR3 is 14 residues. The germline gives CDR1 SNHLY, CDR2 FYNNEI. The CDR3 nucleotides read TGTGCCAGCAGCCGGGACAGGGGGCGATACGAGCAGTACTTC. This translates into CASSRDRGRYEQYF.

The V call is TRBV21-1, the J call TRBJ2-7; the table's D call of TRBD2 was not tested on the DNA. TRBV21-1 is listed as a pseudogene. CDR3 size: 17 residues. CDR3 in DNA: TGTGCCAGCAGCCCCCGCCTGCGGGAATCAATTTCCTACGAGCAGTACTTC. This encodes CASSPRLRESISYEQYF.

V is TRBV18 and J is TRBJ2-1, with 9 nucleotides matching TRBD1. Germline lookup yields CDR1 KGHSH and CDR2 LQKENI. The CDR3 has 16 amino acids. With 2 bases clipped from V and 2 bases from J, the junction kept 4 bases outside the gene matches. The CDR3 DNA reads TGTGCCAGCTCACCATGCTGGACAGGGGCCTACAATGAGCAGTTCTTC. It encodes CASSPCWTGAYNEQFF.

The V and J genes are TRBV15 and TRBJ2-5, with 12 bases fitting TRBD2. V was pared by 1 base and J by 2 bases, with 2 bases of the junction left unmatched. Germline CDR1 LNHNV, CDR2 YYDKDF (reference sequence). CDR3 length: 16 amino acids. In DNA, the CDR3 is TGTGCCACCAGCAGAGGACTAGCGGGAGAGCAAGAGACCCAGTACTTC. Its protein is CATSRGLAGEQETQYF.

This chain connects TRBV19 to TRBJ2-6; 10 positions agree with TRBD1. V shed 4 bases, J shed 0 bases, and the junction held 6 bases outside the gene matches. The CDR3 sequence is 18 residues long. Looked up from germline, CDR1 is LNHDA and CDR2 is SQIVND (reference sequence). CDR3 residues: CASSTRTGGYSGANVLTF. In DNA form, the CDR3 reads TGTGCCAGTAGTACGCGGACAGGGGGGTACTCTGGGGCCAACGTCCTGACTTTC. Based on the CDR3 plus reference TRBV19 and TRBJ2-6, the full variable domain is DGGITQSPKYLFRKEGQNVTLSCEQNLNHDAMYWYRQDPGQGLRLIYYSQIVNDFQKGDIAEGYSVSREKKESFPLTVTSAQKNPTAFYLCASSTRTGGYSGANVLTFGAGSRLTVL.

This sequence joins TRBV6-6 and TRBJ2-7, with D tentatively TRBD2 (5 bases). CDR1 is MNHNY and CDR2 is SVGAGI in the germline V gene (reference sequence). The CDR3 contains 16 residues. Trimming pared 0 bases from V and 0 bases from J, leaving 12 bases between. The CDR3 bases are TGTGCCAGCAGTTACTCGAAGCCGGGGAGCTCCTACGAGCAGTACTTC. It is translated as CASSYSKPGSSYEQYF.

V gene TRBV5-1 combines with J gene TRBJ2-1; 11 bases line up with TRBD2. The CDR3 spans 17 residues. Trimming cost V 4 bases and J 2 bases; bases outside gene matches: 8. The germline V gene encodes CDR1 SGHRS and CDR2 YFSETQ. The CDR3 is CASSGSLAGGTYNEQFF. CDR3 coding DNA: TGCGCCAGCAGCGGATCATTAGCGGGAGGGACCTACAATGAGCAGTTCTTC. Variable domain in full (rest from reference TRBV5-1 and TRBJ2-1): KAGVTQTPRYLIKTRGQQVTLSCSPISGHRSVSWYQQTPGQGLQFLFEYFSETQRNKGNFPGRFSGRQFSNSRSEMNVSTLELGDSALYLCASSGSLAGGTYNEQFFGPGTRLTVL.

V and J are TRBV4-3 and TRBJ2-7; D uncertain. CDR3 length: 13 amino acids. Per the germline V gene, CDR1 is LGHNA and CDR2 is YSLEER. Deletions cut 1 base from V and 3 bases from J, with 7 bases between. The CDR3 region is CASSQGSLYEQYF. Written as DNA, the CDR3 is TGCGCCAGCAGCCAAGGTAGCCTCTACGAGCAGTACTTC.

The rearrangement joins TRBV7-8 to TRBJ2-5; 7 nucleotides match TRBD1. V was pared by 6 bases and J by 3 bases, with 4 bases of the junction left unmatched. The CDR3 has 13 amino acids. Germline lookup yields CDR1 SGHVS and CDR2 FQNEAQ. The CDR3 nucleotides read TGTGCCAGCAGTAAGGGGGCCGAAGAGACCCAGTACTTC. It encodes CASSKGAEETQYF.

The chain combines TRBV10-3 with TRBJ1-3, with D possibly matching TRBD1 (6 bases). CDR3 length equals 16 residues. The V gene's germline CDR1 is ENHRY and CDR2 SYGVKD. V was clipped by 0 bases and J by 0 bases, with 9 bases between them. In DNA, the CDR3 is TGTGCCATCAGTGAGTCCTACAGGGACTCTGGAAACACCATATATTTT. Amino acid sequence: CAISESYRDSGNTIYF.